This T cell receptor (beta chain) comes out of a study of CD8 T cells in ankylosing spondylitis. Points from the study as a whole: Made up of 7 to 9 highly homologous variants, a TCR beta motif appeared characteristic of ankylosing spondylitis blood.

Of note for this clonotype: The antigen is undetermined. A much larger clone is a single base away; this may be a read error.

Germline values: CDR1 LGHNA, CDR2 YSLEER. The V and J ends lost 0 bases and 8 bases respectively, with 21 bases between them. The CDR3 has 17 amino acids. Each CDR3 protein is one row after TCRdb ran MiXCR on the 5' RACE reads. The sample yields about 200,000 distinct CDR3 sequences, 5.5% to 7.5% seen once. This receptor was obtained from a male donor with ankylosing spondylitis. V gene TRBV4-3 combines with J gene TRBJ2-3, with D possibly being TRBD2 (6 bases). The sample comprised blood, either unsorted or a sorted T cell fraction (not recorded which). DNA of the CDR3: TGCGCCAGCAGCCAAGAATGGGCTAGCAGCCTGGGAGGTACGCAGTATTTT. The encoded protein is CASSQEWASSLGGTQYF.